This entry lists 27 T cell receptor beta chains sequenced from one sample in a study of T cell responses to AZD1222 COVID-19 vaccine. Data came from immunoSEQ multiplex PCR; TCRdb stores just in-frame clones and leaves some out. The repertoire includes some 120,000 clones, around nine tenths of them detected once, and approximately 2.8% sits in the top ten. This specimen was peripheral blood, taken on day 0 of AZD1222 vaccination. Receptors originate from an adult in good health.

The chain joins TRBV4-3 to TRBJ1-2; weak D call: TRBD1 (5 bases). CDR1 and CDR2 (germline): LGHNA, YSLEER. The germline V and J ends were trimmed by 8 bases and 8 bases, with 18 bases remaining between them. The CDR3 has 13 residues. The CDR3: CASSAWGENGYTF. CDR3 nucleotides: TGCGCCAGCTCCGCTTGGGGCGAAAACGGCTACACCTTC.

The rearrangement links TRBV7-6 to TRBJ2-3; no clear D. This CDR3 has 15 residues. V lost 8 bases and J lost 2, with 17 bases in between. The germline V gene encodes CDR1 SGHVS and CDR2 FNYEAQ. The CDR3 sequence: CASRLGLYPTDTQYF. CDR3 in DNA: TGTGCCAGCCGCCTCGGCCTCTACCCCACAGATACGCAGTATTTT.

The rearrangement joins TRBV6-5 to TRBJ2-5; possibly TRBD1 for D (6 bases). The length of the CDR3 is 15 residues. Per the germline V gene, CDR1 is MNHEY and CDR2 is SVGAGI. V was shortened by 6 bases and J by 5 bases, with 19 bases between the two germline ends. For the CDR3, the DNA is TGTGCCAGCAGCCAACAGGGTGGGCCTTGGGAGACCCAGTACTTC. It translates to CASSQQGGPWETQYF.

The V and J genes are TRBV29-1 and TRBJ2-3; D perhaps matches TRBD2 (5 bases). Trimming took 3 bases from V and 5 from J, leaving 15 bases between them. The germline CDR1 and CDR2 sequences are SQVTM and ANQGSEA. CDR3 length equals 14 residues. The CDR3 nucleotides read TGCAGCGTTGAGGGAGAGATCCGGATAGATACGCAGTATTTT. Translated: CSVEGEIRIDTQYF.

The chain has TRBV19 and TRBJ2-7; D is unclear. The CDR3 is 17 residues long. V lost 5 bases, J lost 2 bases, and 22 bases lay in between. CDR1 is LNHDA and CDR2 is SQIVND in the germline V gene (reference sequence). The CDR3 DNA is TGTGCCAGTAGTTCACCCCGCCTGGCGAAGGGTACCTACGAGCAGTACTTC. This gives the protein CASSSPRLAKGTYEQYF.

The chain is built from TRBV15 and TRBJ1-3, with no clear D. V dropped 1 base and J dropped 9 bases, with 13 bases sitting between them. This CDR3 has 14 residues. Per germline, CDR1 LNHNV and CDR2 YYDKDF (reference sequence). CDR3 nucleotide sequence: TGTGCCACCAGCAGAGCCCGGCAGGCGGGCACCATATATTTT. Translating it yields CATSRARQAGTIYF.

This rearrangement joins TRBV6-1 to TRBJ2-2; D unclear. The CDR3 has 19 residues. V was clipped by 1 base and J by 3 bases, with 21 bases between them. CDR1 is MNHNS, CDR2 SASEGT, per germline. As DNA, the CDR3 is TGTGCCAGCAGTGAAGAAAGTGGACCGAAAACTTTTTACACCGGGGAGCTGTTTTTT. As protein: CASSEESGPKTFYTGELFF.

The CDR3 here is CATSASRLAVWRDTQYF. The CDR3 region has the DNA TGTGCCACCAGCGCCAGCAGGCTAGCGGTGTGGCGGGATACGCAGTATTTT. J is TRBJ2-3 and V is TRBV15; 7 nucleotides line up with TRBD2. Germline CDR1 reads LNHNV; CDR2 reads YYDKDF (reference sequence). There are 17 residues in the CDR3. V was pared by 5 bases and J by 6 bases, with 17 bases of the junction left unmatched.

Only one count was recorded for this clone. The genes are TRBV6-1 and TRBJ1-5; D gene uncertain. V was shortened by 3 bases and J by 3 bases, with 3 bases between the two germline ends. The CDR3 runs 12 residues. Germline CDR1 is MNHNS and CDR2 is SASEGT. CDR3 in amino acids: CASSEINQPQHF. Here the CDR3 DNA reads TGTGCCAGCAGTGAGATCAATCAGCCCCAGCATTTT.

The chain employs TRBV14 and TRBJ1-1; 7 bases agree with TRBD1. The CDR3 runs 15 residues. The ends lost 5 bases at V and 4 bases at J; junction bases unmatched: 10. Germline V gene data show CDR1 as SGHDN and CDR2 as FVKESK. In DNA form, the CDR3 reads TGTGCCAGCAGCAGGACGACAGGGTGGAGCACTGAAGCTTTCTTT. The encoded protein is CASSRTTGWSTEAFF.

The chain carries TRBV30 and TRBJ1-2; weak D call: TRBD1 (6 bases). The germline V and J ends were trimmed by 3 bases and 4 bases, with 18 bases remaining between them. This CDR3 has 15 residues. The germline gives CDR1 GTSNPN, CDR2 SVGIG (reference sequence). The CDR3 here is CAWRAGTPRSYGYTF. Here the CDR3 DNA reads TGTGCCTGGAGGGCCGGGACACCGAGAAGCTATGGCTACACCTTC.

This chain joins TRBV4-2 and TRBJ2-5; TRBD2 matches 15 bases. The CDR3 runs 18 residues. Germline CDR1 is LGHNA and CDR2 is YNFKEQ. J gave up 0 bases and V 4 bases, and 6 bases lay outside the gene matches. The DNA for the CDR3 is TGTGCCAGCAGCCTCGGGACTAGCGGGAGGAAGTACCAAGAGACCCAGTACTTC. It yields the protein CASSLGTSGRKYQETQYF.

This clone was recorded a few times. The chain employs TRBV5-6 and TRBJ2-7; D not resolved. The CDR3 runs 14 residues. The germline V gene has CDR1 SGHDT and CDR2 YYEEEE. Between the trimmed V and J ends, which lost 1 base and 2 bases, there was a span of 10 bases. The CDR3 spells CASSLLPRPYEQYF. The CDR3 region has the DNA TGTGCCAGCAGCTTGCTACCACGCCCCTACGAGCAGTACTTC.

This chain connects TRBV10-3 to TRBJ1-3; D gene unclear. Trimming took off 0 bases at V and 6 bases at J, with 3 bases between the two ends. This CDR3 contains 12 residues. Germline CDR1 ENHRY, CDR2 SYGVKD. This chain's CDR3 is CAISESLNTIYF. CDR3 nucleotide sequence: TGTGCCATCAGTGAGTCTCTAAACACCATATATTTT.

CDR3 DNA sequence: TGTGCCAGCGAGACAGGGTCTGGGAACACTGAAGCTTTCTTT. This codes for CASETGSGNTEAFF. The chain uses TRBV7-9 and TRBJ1-1; 7 bases are shared with TRBD1. The germline V gene has CDR1 SEHNR and CDR2 FQNEAQ (reference sequence). The V gene end was trimmed by 8 bases and the J gene end by 1 base; junction bases not matched to a gene: 7. This CDR3 comprises 14 residues.

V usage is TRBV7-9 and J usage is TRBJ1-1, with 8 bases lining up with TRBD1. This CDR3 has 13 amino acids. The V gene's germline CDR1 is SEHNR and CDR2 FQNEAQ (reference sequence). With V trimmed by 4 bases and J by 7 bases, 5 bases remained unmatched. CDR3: CASSSGGRLEAFF. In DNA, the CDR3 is TGTGCCAGCAGCTCAGGGGGCCGCCTTGAAGCTTTCTTT.

The CDR3 DNA reads TGTGCCAGCAATCCGTACTCTGGAAACACCATATATTTT. This translates into CASNPYSGNTIYF. The chain employs TRBV9 and TRBJ1-3; D is unresolved. This CDR3 region has 13 residues. V was clipped by 6 bases and J by 0 bases, with 7 bases between them. Germline values: CDR1 SGDLS, CDR2 YYNGEE.

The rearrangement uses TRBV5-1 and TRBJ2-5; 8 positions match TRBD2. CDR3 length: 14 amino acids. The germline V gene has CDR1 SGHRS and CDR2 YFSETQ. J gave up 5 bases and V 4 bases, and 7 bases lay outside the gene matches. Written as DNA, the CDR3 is TGCGCCAGCAGCGAACCGGGAGGGCAGGAGACCCAGTACTTC. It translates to CASSEPGGQETQYF.

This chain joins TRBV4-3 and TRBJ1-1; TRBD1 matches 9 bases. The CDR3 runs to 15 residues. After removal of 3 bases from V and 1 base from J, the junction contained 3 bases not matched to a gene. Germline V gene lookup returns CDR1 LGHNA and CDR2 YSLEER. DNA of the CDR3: TGCGCCAGCAGCCACGGGACAGGGAAGAACACTGAAGCTTTCTTT. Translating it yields CASSHGTGKNTEAFF.

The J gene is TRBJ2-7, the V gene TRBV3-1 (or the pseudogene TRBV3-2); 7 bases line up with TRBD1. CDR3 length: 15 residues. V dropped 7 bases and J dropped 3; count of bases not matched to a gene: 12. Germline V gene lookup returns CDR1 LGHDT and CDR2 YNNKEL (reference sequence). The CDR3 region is CASTRTGVPLYEQYF. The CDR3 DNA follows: TGTGCCAGCACCCGAACAGGGGTTCCCCTCTACGAGCAGTACTTC.

The CDR3 loop reads CASRTLYEQYF. Here the CDR3 DNA reads TGTGCCAGTCGGACACTCTACGAGCAGTACTTC. The rearrangement joins TRBV27 to TRBJ2-7, with D maybe TRBD1 (5 bases). This CDR3 region has 11 residues. Trimming left V 9 bases short and J 3 bases short, with 9 bases between. Germline assignment: CDR1 MNHEY and CDR2 SMNVEV (reference sequence).

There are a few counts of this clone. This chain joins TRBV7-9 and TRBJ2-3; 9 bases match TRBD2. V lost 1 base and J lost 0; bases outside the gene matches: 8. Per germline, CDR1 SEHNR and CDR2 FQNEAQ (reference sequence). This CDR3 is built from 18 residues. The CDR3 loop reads CASSLGGGLAVSTDTQYF. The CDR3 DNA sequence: TGTGCCAGCAGCTTAGGCGGGGGACTAGCAGTTAGCACAGATACGCAGTATTTT.

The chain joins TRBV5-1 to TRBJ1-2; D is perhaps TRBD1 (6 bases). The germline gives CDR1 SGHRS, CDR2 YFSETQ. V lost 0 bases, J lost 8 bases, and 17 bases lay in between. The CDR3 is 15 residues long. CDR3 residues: CASSLAHRESSGYTF. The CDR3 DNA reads TGCGCCAGCAGCTTGGCCCACAGGGAATCGTCGGGCTACACCTTC. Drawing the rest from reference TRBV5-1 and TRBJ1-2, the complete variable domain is KAGVTQTPRYLIKTRGQQVTLSCSPISGHRSVSWYQQTPGQGLQFLFEYFSETQRNKGNFPGRFSGRQFSNSRSEMNVSTLELGDSALYLCASSLAHRESSGYTFGSGTRLTVV.

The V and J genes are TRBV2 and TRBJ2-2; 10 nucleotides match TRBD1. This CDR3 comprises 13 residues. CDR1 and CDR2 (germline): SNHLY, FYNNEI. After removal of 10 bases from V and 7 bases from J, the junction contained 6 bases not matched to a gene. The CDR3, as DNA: TGTGCCACCAGGGGACAGGGGAACGGGGAGCTGTTTTTT. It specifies CATRGQGNGELFF.

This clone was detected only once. The CDR3 nucleotides read TGTGCCAGCAGCTTGGCTAGCGGGAGGGCCCGAGAGACCCAGTACTTC. Translated: CASSLASGRARETQYF. This chain links TRBV5-5 with TRBJ2-5; 12 nucleotides line up with TRBD2. The V and J ends lost 0 bases and 4 bases, in that order; junction bases with no gene match: 4. The CDR3 contains 16 residues. Germline V gene data show CDR1 as SGHKS and CDR2 as YYEKEE (reference sequence).

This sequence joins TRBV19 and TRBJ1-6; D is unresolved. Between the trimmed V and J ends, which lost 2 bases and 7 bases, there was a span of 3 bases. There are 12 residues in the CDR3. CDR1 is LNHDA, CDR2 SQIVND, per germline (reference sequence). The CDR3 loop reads CASSITNSPLHF. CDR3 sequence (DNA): TGTGCCAGTAGTATAACAAATTCACCCCTCCACTTT. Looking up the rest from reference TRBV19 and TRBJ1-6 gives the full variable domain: DGGITQSPKYLFRKEGQNVTLSCEQNLNHDAMYWYRQDPGQGLRLIYYSQIVNDFQKGDIAEGYSVSREKKESFPLTVTSAQKNPTAFYLCASSITNSPLHFGNGTRLTVT.

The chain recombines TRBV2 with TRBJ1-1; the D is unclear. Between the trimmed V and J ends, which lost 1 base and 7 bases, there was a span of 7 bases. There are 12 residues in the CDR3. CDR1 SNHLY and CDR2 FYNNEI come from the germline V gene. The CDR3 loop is CASSEDTREAFF. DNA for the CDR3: TGTGCCAGCAGTGAAGATACTCGTGAAGCTTTCTTT.